What follows is one T cell receptor beta chain and its context. Many counts were recorded for this clone. Its recognized antigen is unknown. Base-call qualities are not available, and no considerably larger clone is one nucleotide away. The sample originates from a study of T cells after posttransplantation cyclophosphamide (dated by TCRdb to 2016 to 2017). Background for the entire study: The study tracked T cell repertoire reconstitution by TRB sequencing after myeloablative bone marrow transplantation using posttransplantation cyclophosphamide as GVHD prophylaxis. Antigen receptor sequencing was done on samples from a few dozen PTCy-treated patients and from roughly 15 related bone marrow donors of those patients. Blood from every one of the 30 to 35 PTCy patients who had 1-year posttransplant specimens underwent TRB sequencing. Up to roughly 3 additional blood samples from 2 to 5.2 years after transplant were also TRB-sequenced in 3 patients, as was pretransplant blood from a handful of patients. TRA and TRB clonality were tightly correlated in ten or so samples, so subsequent TCR analyses focused on TRB only. Public TRB sequences were queried against a database of over 3,500 sequences associated with responses to pathogens, tumor antigens, self-antigens and alloantigens.

Trimming removed 0 bases from V and 3 bases from J, leaving 8 bases between the germline ends. CDR1 and CDR2, looked up from the germline V gene, are MNHEY and SVGAGI. Inclusive of the bounding cysteine and phenylalanine, the CDR3 is 14 residues long. Only the CDR3 DNA stays, 42 bases, in frame from base 1. Genomic DNA was used for TRB sequencing, which was performed with the immunoSEQ assay at survey resolution or with the hsTCRB kit. In the paper's pipeline: The immunoSEQ software was used for initial read processing, and the LymphoSeq R package was used for repertoire analyses. Clonality was computed as 1 minus normalized Shannon entropy, and a Gini coefficient was also calculated for each TRB dataset. Phenotypes of unsorted samples were inferred by mapping TRB sequences from sorted subsets of the recipient or donor onto unsorted samples of the same recipient. The table was pulled from immuneACCESS by TCRdb, which kept in-frame rearrangements only. Such tables lose some clones; where checked, under half of the loss comes from unresolved V genes, and the rest has no known cause. V, J and clone size were drawn from that table, and D and trimming were deduced from the DNA. The table notes around 34,000 clones here, none of them singletons. 2.5% of the sample comes from the top ten.

Broad study findings and their caveats: The TRB repertoires of T cells infiltrating skin or the GI tract showed only limited overlap with the TRB repertoires found in blood. Across the 35 to 45 patients, TRB clonality was highly associated with recipient CMV seropositivity and CMV reactivation, and diversity with PTCy was similar to that in the CNI/methotrexate controls. Donor-recipient similarity was low at 1-2 months but increased during the first year, and donor CD8+ memory clones often dominated later blood repertoires.

Peripheral blood samples were provided by related bone marrow donors on the day of marrow donation. Mononuclear cells from peripheral blood and bone marrow were separated by Ficoll-Hypaque density centrifugation and then cryopreserved. The sequence links TRBV6-5 to TRBJ1-1, and perhaps TRBD1 as D gene, on 5 matching bases. Sequenced input: PBMCs. This TCR derives from a man between 45 and 60 years old in good health, CMV-negative, and a related stem cell transplant donor. This receptor carries the CDR3 CASSYSGRDTEAFF. The sequenced DNA: TGTGCCAGCAGTTACTCGGGCAGGGACACTGAAGCTTTCTTT.